These 25 T cell receptor beta chains came from one sample sequenced in a study of T cells in narcolepsy. Produced via immunoSEQ multiplex PCR; TCRdb's table is partial and in-frame only. The repertoire holds approximately 35,000 clones, with roughly 90% as singletons. The source material was CD45RA- memory CD4+ T cells from PBMCs. The receptors derive from a human donor with narcolepsy.

The J gene is TRBJ1-1, the V gene TRBV30; no definite D call. Germline CDR1 is GTSNPN and CDR2 is SVGIG (reference sequence). Trimming cost V 3 bases and J 3 bases, with 14 bases left between them. The CDR3 is made up of 14 amino acids. CDR3 nucleotide sequence: TGTGCCTGGAGAAGCCCAGGAGGGTACACTGAAGCTTTCTTT. It yields the protein CAWRSPGGYTEAFF.

V and J are TRBV7-8 and TRBJ1-5; unclear D gene. Trimming stripped 5 bases from V and 9 bases from J, with 14 bases between. The CDR3 consists of 13 residues. The V gene's germline CDR1 is SGHVS and CDR2 FQNEAQ. CDR3 nucleotide sequence: TGTGCCAGCAGCCCTCGGACGGCATTGCCCCAGCATTTT. Its protein is CASSPRTALPQHF.

This clone was found a few times. The V call is TRBV5-1, the J call TRBJ1-1; tentative D call: TRBD1 (5 bases). The CDR3 is 15 amino acids. Trimming took 7 bases from V and 7 from J, leaving 23 bases between them. Germline CDR1 SGHRS, CDR2 YFSETQ. The CDR3 sequence: CASGKSGAYRNEAFF. CDR3 in DNA: TGCGCCAGCGGGAAGAGTGGGGCATACAGGAATGAAGCTTTCTTT.

This rearrangement joins TRBV18 to TRBJ2-1, with 10 bases identical to TRBD2. V dropped 3 bases and J dropped 7; count of bases not matched to a gene: 3. The CDR3 sequence is 14 residues long. Germline lookup yields CDR1 KGHSH and CDR2 LQKENI. CDR3 in amino acids: CASSPSGGINEQFF. As DNA, the CDR3 is TGTGCCAGCTCACCTAGCGGGGGGATAAATGAGCAGTTCTTC.

In its sample, this clone was seen once. This chain joins TRBV7-3 and TRBJ2-3; D is ambiguous. The V and J ends lost 0 bases and 0 bases respectively, with 10 bases between them. Per germline, CDR1 SGHTA and CDR2 FQGTGA. This CDR3 is built from 16 residues. In DNA, the CDR3 is TGTGCCAGCAGCTTAACGGGAAGTGCTAGCACAGATACGCAGTATTTT. Amino acids: CASSLTGSASTDTQYF.

This chain uses TRBV28 with TRBJ2-2; the D is unclear. V was clipped by 6 bases and J by 4 bases, with 9 bases between them. The V gene's germline CDR1 is MDHEN and CDR2 SYDVKM. The CDR3 contains 13 residues. DNA of the CDR3: TGTGCCAGCAGATTGGCAGGCACCGGGGAGCTGTTTTTT. As protein: CASRLAGTGELFF.

This chain uses TRBV7-3 with TRBJ2-3; 7 nucleotides line up with TRBD2. With 0 bases clipped from V and 1 base from J, the junction kept 7 bases outside the gene matches. Germline assignment: CDR1 SGHTA and CDR2 FQGTGA. CDR3 size: 17 residues. This CDR3 is CASSLTPGAGGTDTQYF. Here the CDR3 DNA reads TGTGCCAGCAGCTTAACCCCCGGGGCGGGAGGCACAGATACGCAGTATTTT. Together with reference TRBV7-3 and TRBJ2-3, the CDR3 gives the full variable domain: GAGVSQTPSNKVTEKGKYVELRCDPISGHTALYWYRQSLGQGPEFLIYFQGTGAADDSGLPNDRFFAVRPEGSVSTLKIQRTERGDSAVYLCASSLTPGAGGTDTQYFGPGTRLTVL.

The chain joins TRBV5-6 to TRBJ2-5; a weak D match, TRBD2 (6 bases). This CDR3 has 13 residues. Between the trimmed V and J ends, which lost 0 bases and 7 bases, there was a span of 10 bases. Germline CDR1 reads SGHDT; CDR2 reads YYEEEE. The CDR3: CASSLAEGGTQYF. For the CDR3, the DNA is TGTGCCAGCAGCTTGGCCGAGGGAGGGACCCAGTACTTC.

This chain joins TRBV5-1 and TRBJ2-1; the match to TRBD2 covers 9 bases. V dropped 4 bases and J dropped 7; count of bases not matched to a gene: 9. The CDR3 extends over 15 amino acids. CDR1 and CDR2 (germline): SGHRS, YFSETQ. The CDR3 DNA follows: TGCGCCAGCAGCAATGGACTAGCGTCCATGAATGAGCAGTTCTTC. Encoded protein: CASSNGLASMNEQFF.

The V gene is TRBV6-1, the J gene TRBJ2-5, with TRBD2 matching over 9 bases. V lost 3 bases, J lost 5 bases, and 7 bases stayed unmatched. CDR1 is MNHNS, CDR2 SASEGT, per germline. The CDR3 is 15 amino acids. The chain's CDR3 is CASSDGGGAVETQYF. CDR3 DNA sequence: TGTGCCAGCAGTGACGGCGGGGGGGCCGTTGAGACCCAGTACTTC.

This clone was counted between two and nine times. The J gene is TRBJ1-5, the V gene TRBV9, with 8 bases matching TRBD1. This CDR3 region has 15 residues. Germline CDR1 is SGDLS and CDR2 is YYNGEE. V was clipped by 0 bases and J by 3 bases; unmatched bases: 2. The CDR3 region has the DNA TGTGCCAGCAGCGTAGGGACAGGGCCCAATCAGCCCCAGCATTTT. Amino acid sequence: CASSVGTGPNQPQHF.

The chain employs TRBV11-2 and TRBJ2-5, with D perhaps matching TRBD2 (5 bases). The CDR3 sequence is 15 residues long. V dropped 2 bases and J dropped 2 bases, with 12 bases sitting between them. Germline lookup yields CDR1 SGHAT and CDR2 FQNNGV. The CDR3: CASSLRAVRQETQYF. CDR3 in DNA: TGTGCCAGCAGCTTAAGAGCGGTGAGGCAAGAGACCCAGTACTTC.

V is TRBV28 and J is TRBJ1-5; TRBD1 matches 8 bases. CDR3 length: 13 residues. CDR1 is MDHEN, CDR2 SYDVKM, per germline. V trimming: 8 bases; J trimming: 7 bases; junction bases outside the gene matches: 7. In DNA, the CDR3 is TGTGCCAGCTGGGGACAGGACGTACAGCCCCAGCATTTT. This encodes CASWGQDVQPQHF.

CDR3 loop: CASIGVKATDVYGYTF. CDR3 nucleotides: TGTGCCAGCATAGGGGTGAAGGCGACAGACGTCTATGGCTACACCTTC. The J gene is TRBJ1-2, the V gene TRBV28; the D gene is possibly TRBD1 (5 bases). V was cut by 7 bases and J by 4 bases, with 22 bases left in between. CDR1 and CDR2 from the germline V gene are MDHEN and SYDVKM. The CDR3 is 16 amino acids.

This clone appeared a single time. The chain combines TRBV7-2 with TRBJ2-1, with 12 bases matching TRBD2. The CDR3 extends over 16 amino acids. V trimming: 5 bases; J trimming: 5 bases; junction bases outside the gene matches: 7. Germline CDR1 and CDR2: SGHTA and FQGNSA. For the CDR3, the DNA is TGTGCCAGCAGCCCAGACCGACTAGCGGGAGACAATGAGCAGTTCTTC. Translated, it gives CASSPDRLAGDNEQFF.

V gene TRBV30 combines with J gene TRBJ2-1; a possible D gene is TRBD1 (5 bases). The CDR3 length is 17 residues. The ends were cut back, 2 bases at V and 0 bases at J, with 17 bases in the middle. The germline gives CDR1 GTSNPN, CDR2 SVGIG (reference sequence). CDR3 region: CAWSSQGVIPSYNEQFF. The CDR3 nucleotides are TGTGCCTGGAGTTCACAAGGGGTTATACCCTCCTACAATGAGCAGTTCTTC.

Here the CDR3 DNA reads TGTGCCAGCAGCCGATCGGACAGTCGCAATGGCTACACCTTC. This encodes CASSRSDSRNGYTF. The chain has TRBV6-5 and TRBJ1-2; D possibly corresponds to TRBD1 (6 bases). The ends were cut back, 6 bases at V and 6 bases at J, with 17 bases in the middle. This CDR3 contains 14 residues. Germline assignment: CDR1 MNHEY and CDR2 SVGAGI.

The chain has TRBV6-1 and TRBJ2-5; 10 bases fit TRBD2. Germline loops: CDR1 MNHNS, CDR2 SASEGT. The CDR3 consists of 15 residues. V lost 8 bases and J lost 4; bases outside the gene matches: 10. CDR3 sequence reads: CASLSPLAGRETQYF. CDR3 in DNA: TGTGCCAGCCTGAGCCCACTAGCGGGGCGAGAGACCCAGTACTTC.

The J gene is TRBJ2-5, the V gene TRBV10-2, with 16 bases identical to TRBD2. The CDR3 runs to 15 residues. With V trimmed by 6 bases and J by 4 bases, 2 bases remained unmatched. Germline V gene sequence: CDR1 WSHSY, CDR2 SAAADI. The CDR3: CASRGLAGGRETQYF. The CDR3 nucleotides are TGCGCCAGCAGGGGACTAGCGGGGGGGCGAGAGACCCAGTACTTC.

The chain carries TRBV19 and TRBJ1-6; 7 positions agree with TRBD1. The CDR3 runs to 14 residues. Germline CDR1 reads LNHDA; CDR2 reads SQIVND (reference sequence). V shed 6 bases, J shed 6 bases, and the junction held 5 bases outside the gene matches. CDR3 in DNA: TGTGCCAGTAGCGCGGGACAGCTTAATTCACCCCTCCACTTT. Amino acid sequence: CASSAGQLNSPLHF.

The J gene is TRBJ2-7, the V gene TRBV11-3; the match to TRBD1 covers 8 bases. V trimming: 1 base; J trimming: 3 bases; junction bases outside the gene matches: 5. The CDR3 totals 15 residues. Germline lookup yields CDR1 SGHNT and CDR2 YENEEA. CDR3 coding DNA: TGTGCCAGCAGCTTAGGAGGGACAGGCAACTACGAGCAGTACTTC. Residues: CASSLGGTGNYEQYF.

This chain links TRBV28 with TRBJ1-6; 7 bases line up with TRBD1. CDR1 and CDR2 from the germline V gene are MDHEN and SYDVKM. V trimming: 5 bases; J trimming: 10 bases; junction bases outside the gene matches: 5. The CDR3 runs 13 residues. The CDR3 loop is CASSPDRVSPLHF. CDR3 sequence (DNA): TGTGCCAGCAGTCCAGACAGGGTGTCACCCCTCCACTTT.

The chain couples TRBV5-1 to TRBJ2-7; TRBD2 is a possible D gene (7 bases). V lost 4 bases to trimming and J lost 7 bases, with 18 bases between them. This CDR3 comprises 14 residues. CDR1 SGHRS and CDR2 YFSETQ come from the germline V gene. The CDR3 reads CASSAGAPRGEQYF. The CDR3 bases are TGCGCCAGCAGCGCGGGGGCCCCACGGGGGGAGCAGTACTTC.

CDR3 region: CASSLFLRDNNIQYF. As DNA, the CDR3 is TGTGCCAGCAGCTTATTCCTGCGGGACAACAACATTCAGTACTTC. The chain links TRBV7-2 to TRBJ2-4; perhaps D is TRBD1 or TRBD2 (6 bases each). The CDR3 consists of 15 residues. Germline V lookup: CDR1 SGHTA, CDR2 FQGNSA. The ends were cut back, 2 bases at V and 7 bases at J, with 15 bases in the middle.

The chain has TRBV9 and TRBJ2-7, with TRBD1 matching over 7 bases. The germline V gene has CDR1 SGDLS and CDR2 YYNGEE. The CDR3 is 15 residues long. The V and J ends lost 0 bases and 0 bases, in that order; junction bases with no gene match: 3. As DNA, the CDR3 is TGTGCCAGCAGCGTAGGGGCAGGGGGCTCCTACGAGCAGTACTTC. Its protein product is CASSVGAGGSYEQYF.